These 10 T cell receptor beta chains were all obtained from the same sample, sequenced in a study of blood T cell repertoires in COVID-19. The data were produced by immunoSEQ multiplex PCR, yet TCRdb's version contains in-frame clones alone and is incomplete. The sample carries some 130,000 clones, 84% recorded once. Sequenced input: peripheral blood. All receptors come from a man aged 55 to 70 with acute or convalescent COVID-19.

J is TRBJ2-7 and V is TRBV24-1; TRBD1 aligns across 12 bases. V lost 7 bases to trimming and J lost 7 bases; unmatched junction nucleotides: 19. Per the germline V gene, CDR1 is KGHDR and CDR2 is SFDVKD. CDR3 size: 18 residues. CDR3 protein: CATSYLPLGQGAPREQYF. Written as DNA, the CDR3 is TGTGCCACCAGCTACCTACCGTTGGGACAGGGGGCTCCGAGAGAGCAGTACTTC.

The chain carries TRBV5-1 and TRBJ2-3, with 7 bases fitting TRBD2. The CDR3 totals 14 residues. Per germline, CDR1 SGHRS and CDR2 YFSETQ. V lost 8 bases to trimming and J lost 1 base; unmatched junction nucleotides: 7. The DNA for the CDR3 is TGCGCCAGTACCGGGACTACCGGCACAGATACGCAGTATTTT. Protein product: CASTGTTGTDTQYF.

This clone was detected only once. This chain links TRBV6-5 with TRBJ1-6; possible D gene TRBD1, 6 bases. The ends were cut back, 6 bases at V and 5 bases at J, with 11 bases in the middle. The CDR3 extends over 14 amino acids. Germline V gene data show CDR1 as MNHEY and CDR2 as SVGAGI. CDR3: CASRGTWDNSPLHF. CDR3 sequence (DNA): TGTGCCAGCAGAGGGACATGGGATAATTCACCCCTCCACTTT.

The J gene is TRBJ1-4, the V gene TRBV6-5, with 8 bases fitting TRBD1. This CDR3 is built from 15 residues. The V gene end was trimmed by 6 bases and the J gene end by 8 bases; junction bases not matched to a gene: 11. The V gene's germline CDR1 is MNHEY and CDR2 SVGAGI. The CDR3: CASSRRYRGGEKLFF. In nucleotides, the CDR3 is TGTGCCAGCAGCCGAAGATACAGGGGGGGGGAAAAACTGTTTTTT.

This clone was recorded once. The genes are TRBV21-1 and TRBJ2-3; the D call of TRBD2 is as the table states it, not checked on the DNA. TRBV21-1 represents a pseudogene. The CDR3 runs 14 residues. This CDR3 reads CASSPRLAPDTQYF. The DNA of the CDR3 is TGTGCCAGCAGCCCCCGACTAGCACCAGATACGCAGTATTTT.

The rearrangement joins TRBV5-1 to TRBJ2-3; 7 bases fit TRBD2. V shed 5 bases, J shed 6 bases, and the junction held 12 bases outside the gene matches. Germline values: CDR1 SGHRS, CDR2 YFSETQ. This CDR3 is built from 15 residues. In DNA, the CDR3 is TGCGCCAGCAGATCCCTGGCGGCTAGCGGCGATACGCAGTATTTT. Residues: CASRSLAASGDTQYF.

CDR3 DNA sequence: TGTGCCAGTAGTATGGGACTAGTACGCACAGATACGCAGTATTTT. It codes for CASSMGLVRTDTQYF. The genes are TRBV19 and TRBJ2-3; TRBD2 aligns across 8 bases. The CDR3 sequence is 15 residues long. Trimming at V came to 3 bases and at J to 1 base, leaving 3 bases not matched to a gene. Per the germline V gene, CDR1 is LNHDA and CDR2 is SQIVND (reference sequence). The whole variable domain, filled in from reference TRBV19 and TRBJ2-3, reads DGGITQSPKYLFRKEGQNVTLSCEQNLNHDAMYWYRQDPGQGLRLIYYSQIVNDFQKGDIAEGYSVSREKKESFPLTVTSAQKNPTAFYLCASSMGLVRTDTQYFGPGTRLTVL.

J is TRBJ2-1 and V is TRBV30; 12 bases line up with TRBD2. CDR3 size: 12 residues. Trimming at V came to 8 bases and at J to 6 bases, leaving 2 bases not matched to a gene. CDR1 and CDR2 (germline): GTSNPN, SVGIG (reference sequence). CDR3 in amino acids: CALAGGVNEQFF. The CDR3 DNA reads TGTGCCCTAGCGGGAGGGGTCAATGAGCAGTTCTTC. Together with reference TRBV30 and TRBJ2-1, the CDR3 gives the full variable domain: SQTIHQWPATLVQPVGSPLSLECTVEGTSNPNLYWYRQAAGRGLQLLFYSVGIGQISSEVPQNLSASRPQDRQFILSSKKLLLSDSGFYLCALAGGVNEQFFGPGTRLTVL.

J is TRBJ1-1 and V is TRBV28; TRBD1 aligns across 10 bases. The junction had 3 bases not matched to a gene; V was cut back by 2 bases and J by 3 bases. Looked up from germline, CDR1 is MDHEN and CDR2 is SYDVKM. The CDR3 is made up of 15 amino acids. In nucleotides, the CDR3 is TGTGCCAGCAGTTTAGTTGGGACAGGGGACACTGAAGCTTTCTTT. This gives the protein CASSLVGTGDTEAFF.

The chain couples TRBV11-2 to TRBJ2-5; 8 positions agree with TRBD1. Germline values: CDR1 SGHAT, CDR2 FQNNGV. Germline trimming cut 3 bases from V and 5 bases from J; bases unmatched to any gene: 2. The CDR3 totals 13 residues. CDR3 bases: TGTGCCAGCAGCTTTGGACAGGGCGAGACCCAGTACTTC. This translates into CASSFGQGETQYF. Supplemented by reference TRBV11-2 and TRBJ2-5, the full variable domain reads EAGVAQSPRYKIIEKRQSVAFWCNPISGHATLYWYQQILGQGPKLLIQFQNNGVVDDSQLPKDRFSAERLKGVDSTLKIQPAKLEDSAVYLCASSFGQGETQYFGPGTRLLVL.